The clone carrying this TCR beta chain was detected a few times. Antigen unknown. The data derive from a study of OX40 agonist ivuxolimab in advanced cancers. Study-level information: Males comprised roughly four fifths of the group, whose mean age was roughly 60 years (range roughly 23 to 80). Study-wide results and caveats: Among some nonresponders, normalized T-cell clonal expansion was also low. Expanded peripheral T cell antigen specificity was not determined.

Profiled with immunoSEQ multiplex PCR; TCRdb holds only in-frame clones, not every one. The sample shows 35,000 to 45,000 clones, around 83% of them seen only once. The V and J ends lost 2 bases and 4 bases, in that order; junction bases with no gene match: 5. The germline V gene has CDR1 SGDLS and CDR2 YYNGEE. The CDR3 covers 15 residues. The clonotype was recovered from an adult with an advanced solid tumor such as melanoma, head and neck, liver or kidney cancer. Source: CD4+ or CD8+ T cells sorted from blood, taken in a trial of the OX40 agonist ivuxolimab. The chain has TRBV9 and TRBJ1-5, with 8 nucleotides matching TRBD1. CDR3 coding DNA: TGTGCCAGCAGCGTTGGACAGGGCCAGAATCAGCCCCAGCATTTT. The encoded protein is CASSVGQGQNQPQHF. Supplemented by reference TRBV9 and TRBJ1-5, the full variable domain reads DSGVTQTPKHLITATGQRVTLRCSPRSGDLSVYWYQQSLDQGLQFLIQYYNGEERAKGNILERFSAQQFPDLHSELNLSSLELGDSALYFCASSVGQGQNQPQHFGDGTRLSIL.